This T cell receptor (beta chain) derives from a study of T cells after yellow fever vaccination. The study's findings and limits: FACS-sorted repertoires might harbor abundant contaminating clonotypes from the bulk population. Clonotypes appearing in both CD4 and CD8 compartments existed, and their share was small. A faster peak, day 5 versus 15, was reached by the weaker secondary response.

5'RACE template switching produced TCR cDNA carrying a universal primer site and UMIs. One entry per CDR3 protein results from TCRdb running MiXCR on the 5' RACE reads. The sample has some 560,000 distinct CDR3 sequences, around a sixth seen once. The V and J ends lost 2 bases and 4 bases respectively, with 14 bases between them. In germline, CDR1 is SGHTA, CDR2 FQGNSA. This CDR3 spans 15 amino acids. Details on this clonotype: The target antigen is unknown.

The source of this sequence is a young man who received the YFV17D yellow fever vaccine. The sequences come from PBMCs, collected about 5 days after the first yellow fever vaccination. The chain combines TRBV7-2 with TRBJ2-5, with D possibly TRBD2 on 5 matching bases. The CDR3 region has the DNA TGTGCCAGCAGCTTAAGGACTGGATCGGGAGAGACCCAGTACTTC. It codes for CASSLRTGSGETQYF.